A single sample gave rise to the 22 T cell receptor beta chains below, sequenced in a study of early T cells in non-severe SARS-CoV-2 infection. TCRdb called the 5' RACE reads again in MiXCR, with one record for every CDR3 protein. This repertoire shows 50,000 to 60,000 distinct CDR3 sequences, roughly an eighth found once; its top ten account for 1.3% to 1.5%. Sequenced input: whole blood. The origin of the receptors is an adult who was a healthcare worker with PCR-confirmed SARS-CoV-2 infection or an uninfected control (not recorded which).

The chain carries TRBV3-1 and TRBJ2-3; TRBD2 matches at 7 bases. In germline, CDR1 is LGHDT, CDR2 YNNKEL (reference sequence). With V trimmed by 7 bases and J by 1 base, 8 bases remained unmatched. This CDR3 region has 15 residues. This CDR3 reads CASNPGRGGTDTQYF. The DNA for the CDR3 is TGTGCCAGCAACCCTGGTCGGGGGGGCACAGATACGCAGTATTTT.

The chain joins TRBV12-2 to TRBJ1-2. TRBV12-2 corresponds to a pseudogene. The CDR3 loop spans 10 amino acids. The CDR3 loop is CASRLESYTF. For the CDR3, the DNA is TGTGCAAGTCGCCTCGAAAGCTACACCTTC.

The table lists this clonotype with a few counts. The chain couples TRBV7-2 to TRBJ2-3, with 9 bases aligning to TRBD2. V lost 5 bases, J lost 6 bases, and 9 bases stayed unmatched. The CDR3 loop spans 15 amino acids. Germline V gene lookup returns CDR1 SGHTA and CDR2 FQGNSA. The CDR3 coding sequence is TGTGCCAGCAGCCCAAAGCGGGGGGCAGGGGATACGCAGTATTTT. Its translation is CASSPKRGAGDTQYF. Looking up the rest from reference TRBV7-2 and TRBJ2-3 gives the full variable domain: GAGVSQSPSNKVTEKGKDVELRCDPISGHTALYWYRQSLGQGLEFLIYFQGNSAPDKSGLPSDRFSAERTGGSVSTLTIQRTQQEDSAVYLCASSPKRGAGDTQYFGPGTRLTVL.

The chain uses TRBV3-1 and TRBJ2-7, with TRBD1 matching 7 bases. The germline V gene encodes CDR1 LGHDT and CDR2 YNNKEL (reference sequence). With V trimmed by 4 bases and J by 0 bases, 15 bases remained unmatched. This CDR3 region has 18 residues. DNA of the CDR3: TGTGCCAGCAGCCTCAGACAGGGAAAATCCCTAAGCTCCTACGAGCAGTACTTC. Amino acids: CASSLRQGKSLSSYEQYF.

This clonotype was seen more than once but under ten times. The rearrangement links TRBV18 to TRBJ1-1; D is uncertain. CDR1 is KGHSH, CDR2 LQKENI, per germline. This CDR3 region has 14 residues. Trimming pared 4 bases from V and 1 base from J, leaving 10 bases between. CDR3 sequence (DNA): TGTGCCAGCTCACTGACGGAGAAGAACACTGAAGCTTTCTTT. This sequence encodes CASSLTEKNTEAFF.

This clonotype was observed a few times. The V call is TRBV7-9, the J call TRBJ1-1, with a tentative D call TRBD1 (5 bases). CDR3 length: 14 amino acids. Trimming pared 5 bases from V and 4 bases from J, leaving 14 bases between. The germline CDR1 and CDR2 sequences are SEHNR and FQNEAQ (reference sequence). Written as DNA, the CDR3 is TGTGCCAGCAGCGGAGGCGTGGGGACCACTGAAGCTTTCTTT. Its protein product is CASSGGVGTTEAFF.

The CDR3 loop reads CASSLVSGLADYEQYF. The DNA of the CDR3 is TGTGCCAGCAGCTTAGTTTCTGGACTAGCGGACTACGAGCAGTACTTC. This chain uses TRBV7-2 with TRBJ2-7; TRBD2 aligns across 10 bases. This CDR3 region has 16 residues. V dropped 1 base and J dropped 3; count of bases not matched to a gene: 6. Looked up from germline, CDR1 is SGHTA and CDR2 is FQGNSA.

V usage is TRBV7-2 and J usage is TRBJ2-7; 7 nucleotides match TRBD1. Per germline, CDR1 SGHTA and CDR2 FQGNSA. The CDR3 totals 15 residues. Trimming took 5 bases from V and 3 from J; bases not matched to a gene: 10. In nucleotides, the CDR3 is TGTGCCAGCAGCATCCTGACAGGGTCCTACTACGAGCAGTACTTC. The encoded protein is CASSILTGSYYEQYF.

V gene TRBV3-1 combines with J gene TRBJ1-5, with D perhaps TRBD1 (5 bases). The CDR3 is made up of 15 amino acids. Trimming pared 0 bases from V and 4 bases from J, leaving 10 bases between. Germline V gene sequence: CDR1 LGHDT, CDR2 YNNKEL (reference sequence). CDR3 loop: CASSQDVGLNQPQHF. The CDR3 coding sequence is TGTGCCAGCAGCCAAGATGTGGGGCTGAATCAGCCCCAGCATTTT. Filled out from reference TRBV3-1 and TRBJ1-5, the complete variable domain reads DTAVSQTPKYLVTQMGNDKSIKCEQNLGHDTMYWYKQDSKKFLKIMFSYNNKELIINETVPNRFSPKSPDKAHLNLHINSLELGDSAVYFCASSQDVGLNQPQHFGDGTRLSIL.

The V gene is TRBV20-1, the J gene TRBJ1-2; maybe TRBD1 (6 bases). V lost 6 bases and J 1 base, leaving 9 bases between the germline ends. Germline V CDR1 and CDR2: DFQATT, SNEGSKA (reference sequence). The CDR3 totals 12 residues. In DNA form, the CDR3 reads TGCAGTGCCGGACAGATTAACTATGGCTACACCTTC. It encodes CSAGQINYGYTF.

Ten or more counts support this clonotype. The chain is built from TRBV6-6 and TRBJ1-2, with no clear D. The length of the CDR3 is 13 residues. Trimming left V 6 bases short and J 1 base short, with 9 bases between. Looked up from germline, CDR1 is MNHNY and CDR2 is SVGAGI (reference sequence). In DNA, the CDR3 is TGTGCCAGCAGACCGGACGGTAACTATGGCTACACCTTC. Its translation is CASRPDGNYGYTF.

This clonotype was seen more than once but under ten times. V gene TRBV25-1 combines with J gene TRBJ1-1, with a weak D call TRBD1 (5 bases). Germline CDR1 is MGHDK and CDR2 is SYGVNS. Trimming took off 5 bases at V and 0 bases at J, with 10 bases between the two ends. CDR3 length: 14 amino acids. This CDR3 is CASSSRGVNTEAFF. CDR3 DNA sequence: TGTGCCAGCAGTTCGAGGGGTGTGAACACTGAAGCTTTCTTT.

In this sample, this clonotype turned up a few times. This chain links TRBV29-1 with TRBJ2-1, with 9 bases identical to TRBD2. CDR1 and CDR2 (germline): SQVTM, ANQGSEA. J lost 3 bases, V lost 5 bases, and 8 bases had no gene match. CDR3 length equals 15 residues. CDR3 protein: CSVQPGLAFYNEQFF. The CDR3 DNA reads TGCAGCGTTCAACCGGGACTAGCATTCTACAATGAGCAGTTCTTC.

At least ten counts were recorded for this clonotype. CDR3 sequence reads: CASSPGQSSYNEQFF. For the CDR3, the DNA is TGTGCCAGTAGCCCCGGGCAGAGCTCCTACAATGAGCAGTTCTTC. The chain has TRBV19 and TRBJ2-1; D ambiguous. Between the trimmed V and J ends, which lost 6 bases and 0 bases, there was a span of 12 bases. This CDR3 is 15 amino acids long. Germline CDR1 LNHDA, CDR2 SQIVND (reference sequence).

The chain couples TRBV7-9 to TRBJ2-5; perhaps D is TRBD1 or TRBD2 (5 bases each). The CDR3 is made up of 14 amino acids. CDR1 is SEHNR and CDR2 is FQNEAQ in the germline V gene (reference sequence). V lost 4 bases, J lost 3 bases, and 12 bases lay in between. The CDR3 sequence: CASSSTQGEETQYF. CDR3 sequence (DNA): TGTGCCAGCAGCTCAACCCAGGGAGAAGAGACCCAGTACTTC.

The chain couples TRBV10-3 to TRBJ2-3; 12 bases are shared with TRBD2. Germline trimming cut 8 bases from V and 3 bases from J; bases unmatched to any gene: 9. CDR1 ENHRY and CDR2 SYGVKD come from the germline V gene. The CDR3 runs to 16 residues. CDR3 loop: CAISSGGALGTDTQYF. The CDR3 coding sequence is TGTGCCATCTCTAGCGGGGGGGCCTTAGGTACAGATACGCAGTATTTT.

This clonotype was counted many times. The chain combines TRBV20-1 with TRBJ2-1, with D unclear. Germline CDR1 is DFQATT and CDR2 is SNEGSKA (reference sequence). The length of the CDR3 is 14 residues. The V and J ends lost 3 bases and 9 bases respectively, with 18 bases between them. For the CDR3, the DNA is TGCAGTGCTAGCGCGCCCAGGCCACCTCCTGAGCAGTTCTTC. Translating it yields CSASAPRPPPEQFF.

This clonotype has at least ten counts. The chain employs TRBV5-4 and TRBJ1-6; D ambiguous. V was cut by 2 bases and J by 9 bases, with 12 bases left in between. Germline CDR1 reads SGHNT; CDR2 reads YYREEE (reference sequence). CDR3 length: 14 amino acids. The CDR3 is CASSFSSHSSPLHF. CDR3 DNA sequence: TGTGCCAGCAGCTTCTCCTCACACTCTTCACCCCTCCACTTT.

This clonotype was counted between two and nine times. The CDR3 sequence is CSASSGGAGSGYQETQYF. The CDR3, as DNA: TGCAGTGCTTCCAGCGGGGGGGCAGGCTCCGGGTACCAAGAGACCCAGTACTTC. V gene TRBV20-1 combines with J gene TRBJ2-5; the match to TRBD2 covers 10 bases. The CDR3 is made up of 18 amino acids. The junction had 15 bases not matched to a gene; V was cut back by 5 bases and J by 0 bases. Germline-derived CDR1 and CDR2 are DFQATT and SNEGSKA (reference sequence).

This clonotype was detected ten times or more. The CDR3 region has the DNA TGTGCCAGCAGCCAAGGGTATTCGGGGGGCAGGGGAACAGATACGCAGTATTTT. Its protein product is CASSQGYSGGRGTDTQYF. The rearrangement joins TRBV14 to TRBJ2-3, with D perhaps matching TRBD2 (7 bases). The CDR3 contains 18 residues. In germline, CDR1 is SGHDN, CDR2 FVKESK. Trimming took 1 base from V and 3 from J, leaving 20 bases between them. The full variable domain, completed using reference TRBV14 and TRBJ2-3, is EAGVTQFPSHSVIEKGQTVTLRCDPISGHDNLYWYRRVMGKEIKFLLHFVKESKQDESGMPNNRFLAERTGGTYSTLKVQPAELEDSGVYFCASSQGYSGGRGTDTQYFGPGTRLTVL.

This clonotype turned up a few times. Written as DNA, the CDR3 is TGTGCCAGCAGCGTTCTAGCGGGGAACACAGATACGCAGTATTTT. Protein: CASSVLAGNTDTQYF. This sequence joins TRBV9 and TRBJ2-3; 9 bases line up with TRBD2. J gave up 2 bases and V 2 bases, and 3 bases lay outside the gene matches. From germline, CDR1 is SGDLS and CDR2 YYNGEE. This CDR3 is built from 15 residues. Filled out from reference TRBV9 and TRBJ2-3, the complete variable domain reads DSGVTQTPKHLITATGQRVTLRCSPRSGDLSVYWYQQSLDQGLQFLIQYYNGEERAKGNILERFSAQQFPDLHSELNLSSLELGDSALYFCASSVLAGNTDTQYFGPGTRLTVL.

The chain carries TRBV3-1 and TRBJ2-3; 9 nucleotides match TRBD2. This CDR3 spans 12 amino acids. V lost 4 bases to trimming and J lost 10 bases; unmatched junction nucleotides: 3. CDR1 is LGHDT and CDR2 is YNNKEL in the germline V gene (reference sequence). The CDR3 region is CASSLLAGAQYF. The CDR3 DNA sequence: TGTGCCAGCAGCCTTTTAGCGGGGGCGCAGTATTTT.